Sequencing of this TCR beta chain was carried out in a study of T cell changes during pregnancy in multiple sclerosis. The CDR3 totals 16 residues. V lost 2 bases, J lost 0 bases, and 7 bases stayed unmatched. Germline CDR1 is GTSNPN and CDR2 is SVGIG (reference sequence). TCRdb's table, derived via immunoSEQ multiplex PCR, lists solely in-frame clones and lacks some. The sample consists of about 28,000 clones, about 92% of them appearing once. The sequence came from a female donor with multiple sclerosis, enrolled in a pregnancy study. Sequenced material: CD4+ T cells from peripheral blood mononuclear cells, taken after pregnancy. The rearrangement links TRBV30 to TRBJ1-5; 7 bases map to TRBD1. The CDR3 bases are TGTGCCTGGAGTAACACACAGGGGATTAGCAATCAGCCCCAGCATTTT. It is translated as CAWSNTQGISNQPQHF. The complete variable domain, with remaining parts taken from reference TRBV30 and TRBJ1-5, reads SQTIHQWPATLVQPVGSPLSLECTVEGTSNPNLYWYRQAAGRGLQLLFYSVGIGQISSEVPQNLSASRPQDRQFILSSKKLLLSDSGFYLCAWSNTQGISNQPQHFGDGTRLSIL.